The 10 T cell receptor beta chains below were found in one sample sequenced in a study of shared clonotypes between healthy human individuals. Produced via immunoSEQ multiplex PCR; TCRdb's table is partial and in-frame only. The profile shows almost 750,000 clones, over 60% of them singletons. The sequencing sample was made of memory CD4+ T cells sorted from blood. This sample's subset: CD45RA-negative fraction. These receptors were taken from a woman in her twenties or thirties in good health.

This chain uses TRBV19 with TRBJ1-1; 8 positions agree with TRBD1. The CDR3 is 16 residues long. V lost 7 bases, J lost 1 base, and 11 bases stayed unmatched. In germline, CDR1 is LNHDA, CDR2 SQIVND (reference sequence). The CDR3 loop reads CASNLRMGTGNTEAFF. CDR3 bases: TGTGCCAGTAACCTACGAATGGGGACAGGGAACACTGAAGCTTTCTTT.

The chain uses TRBV19 and TRBJ1-1; 8 nucleotides line up with TRBD1. The CDR3 has 15 residues. V gave up 4 bases and J gave up 4 bases; unmatched junction bases: 8. The germline V gene encodes CDR1 LNHDA and CDR2 SQIVND (reference sequence). The CDR3 DNA reads TGTGCCAGTAGTAGCACAGGGGGTAGTGGCACTGAAGCTTTCTTT. It translates to CASSSTGGSGTEAFF. The complete variable domain, with remaining parts taken from reference TRBV19 and TRBJ1-1, reads DGGITQSPKYLFRKEGQNVTLSCEQNLNHDAMYWYRQDPGQGLRLIYYSQIVNDFQKGDIAEGYSVSREKKESFPLTVTSAQKNPTAFYLCASSSTGGSGTEAFFGQGTRLTVV.

The rearrangement links TRBV10-2 to TRBJ2-7; the match to TRBD2 covers 7 bases. V gave up 3 bases and J gave up 0 bases; unmatched junction bases: 11. CDR1 and CDR2 from the germline V gene are WSHSY and SAAADI. The CDR3 spans 17 residues. This chain's CDR3 is CASSDPSSAGSSYEQYF. The DNA of the CDR3 is TGCGCCAGCAGTGACCCCTCTTCAGCGGGAAGCTCCTACGAGCAGTACTTC.

This clone came up a few times. V and J are TRBV30 and TRBJ1-5; a possible D gene is TRBD1 (5 bases). CDR3 length equals 14 residues. V dropped 0 bases and J dropped 11 bases, with 17 bases sitting between them. Germline CDR1 is GTSNPN and CDR2 is SVGIG (reference sequence). CDR3 amino acids: CAWSVGPGSLAQHF. CDR3 bases: TGTGCCTGGAGTGTAGGGCCAGGGTCCCTGGCCCAGCATTTT.

The chain uses TRBV27 and TRBJ1-5; D uncertain. The CDR3 runs 14 residues. V lost 5 bases and J lost 0, with 8 bases in between. Germline V gives CDR1 MNHEY, CDR2 SMNVEV (reference sequence). In nucleotides, the CDR3 is TGTGCCAGCAGTGGACCCGATAGCAATCAGCCCCAGCATTTT. Amino acid sequence: CASSGPDSNQPQHF.

The chain carries TRBV10-2 and TRBJ2-1, with TRBD2 matching over 9 bases. CDR1 WSHSY and CDR2 SAAADI come from the germline V gene. CDR3 length: 16 residues. The V gene end was trimmed by 5 bases and the J gene end by 6 bases; junction bases not matched to a gene: 11. Here the CDR3 DNA reads TGCGCCAGCAGTATCCGAGGGCGGGAGGGCCGCAATGAGCAGTTCTTC. Protein: CASSIRGREGRNEQFF.

This clone was observed a handful of times. Distinct nucleotide sequences in the sample also encode this CDR3. The chain combines TRBV6-5 with TRBJ2-5; possible D gene TRBD1, 6 bases. The J call could be wrong; TRBJ2-7 is a better fit for the DNA end. Germline lookup yields CDR1 MNHEY and CDR2 SVGAGI. The CDR3 length is 14 residues. The chain's CDR3 is CASSWGTPSYEQYF. DNA for the CDR3: TGTGCCAGCAGTTGGGGGACACCCTCCTACGAGCAGTACTTC.

This clone was detected a few times. This sample includes further DNA sequences coding for the same CDR3. The J gene is TRBJ1-1, the V gene TRBV10-3; D unclear. Trimming stripped 2 bases from V and 4 bases from J, with 11 bases between. Germline V gene data show CDR1 as ENHRY and CDR2 as SYGVKD. The CDR3 is 14 amino acids. The DNA for the CDR3 is TGTGCCATCAGTGAGATAGGGCCGGGCACTGAAGCTTTCTTT. This codes for CAISEIGPGTEAFF.

This clone was seen a few times. The chain recombines TRBV4-1 with TRBJ2-3; D remains ambiguous. Germline V gives CDR1 MGHRA, CDR2 YSYEKL. CDR3 size: 12 residues. The V and J ends lost 2 bases and 3 bases respectively, with 3 bases between them. CDR3 loop: CASSQTTDTQYF. Written as DNA, the CDR3 is TGCGCCAGCAGCCAAACAACAGATACGCAGTATTTT.

This clone was counted ten times or more. The V gene is TRBV6-5, the J gene TRBJ2-5, with D uncertain. This CDR3 contains 14 residues. Germline V CDR1 and CDR2: MNHEY, SVGAGI. V shed 6 bases and J shed 3 bases, with 14 bases lying between them. The CDR3 DNA sequence: TGTGCCAGCAGCCCGTCATGGGGTAAAGAGACCCAGTACTTC. It encodes CASSPSWGKETQYF.